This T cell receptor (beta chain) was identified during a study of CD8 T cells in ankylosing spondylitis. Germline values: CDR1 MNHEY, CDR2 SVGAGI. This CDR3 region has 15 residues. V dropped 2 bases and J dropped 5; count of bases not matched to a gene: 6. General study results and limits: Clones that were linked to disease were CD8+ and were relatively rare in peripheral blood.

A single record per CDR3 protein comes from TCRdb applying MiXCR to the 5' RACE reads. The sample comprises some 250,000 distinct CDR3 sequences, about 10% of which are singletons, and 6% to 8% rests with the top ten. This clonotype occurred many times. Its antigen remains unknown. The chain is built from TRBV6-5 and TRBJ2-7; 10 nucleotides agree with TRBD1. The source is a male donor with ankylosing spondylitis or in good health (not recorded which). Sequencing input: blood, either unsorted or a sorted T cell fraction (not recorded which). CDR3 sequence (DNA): TGTGCCAGCAGTTACCGGGGGGACAGGGGCCACGAGCAGTACTTC. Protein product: CASSYRGDRGHEQYF.